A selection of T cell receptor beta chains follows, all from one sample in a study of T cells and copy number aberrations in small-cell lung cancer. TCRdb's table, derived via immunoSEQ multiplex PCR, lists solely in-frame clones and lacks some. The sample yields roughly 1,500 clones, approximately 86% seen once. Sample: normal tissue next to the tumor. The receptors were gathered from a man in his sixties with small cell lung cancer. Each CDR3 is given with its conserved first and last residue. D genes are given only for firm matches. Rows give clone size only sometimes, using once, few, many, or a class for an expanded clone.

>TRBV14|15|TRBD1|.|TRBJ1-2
TGTGCCAGCAGCCAAGCATTGGACAGGGCGAGTGGCTACACCTTC
CASSQALDRASGYTF
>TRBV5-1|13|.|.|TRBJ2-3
TGCGCCAGCGATTCGGGTAATAAGGATACGCAGTATTTT
CASDSGNKDTQYF
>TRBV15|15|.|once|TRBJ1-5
TGTGCCACCAAGCCTGAGCACGCGGGCAATCAGCCCCAGCATTTT
CATKPEHAGNQPQHF
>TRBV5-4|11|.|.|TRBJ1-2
TGTGCCAGCAGCCTCGAGCGGGGCTACACCTTC
CASSLERGYTF
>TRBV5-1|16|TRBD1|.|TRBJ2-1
TGCGCCAGCAGCTCCCGACAGGGGGGCTCCTACAATGAGCAGTTCTTC
CASSSRQGGSYNEQFF
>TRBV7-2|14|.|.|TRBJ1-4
TGTGCCAGCAGCTTCGGACGGTCTAATGAAAAACTGTTTTTT
CASSFGRSNEKLFF
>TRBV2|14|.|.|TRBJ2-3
TGTGCCAGCACCCGGGGGATGGGAACAGATACGCAGTATTTT
CASTRGMGTDTQYF
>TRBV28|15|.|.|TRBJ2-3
TGTGCCAGCAGGACCCTACTGACGACTGCAGATACGCAGTATTTT
CASRTLLTTADTQYF
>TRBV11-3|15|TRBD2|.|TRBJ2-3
TGTGCCAGCAGCCCAGCGGGAGGGCCGACAGATACGCAGTATTTT
CASSPAGGPTDTQYF
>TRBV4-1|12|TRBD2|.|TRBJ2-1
TGCGCCAGCAGCTGGGAGGGTGGAGAGCAGTTCTTC
CASSWEGGEQFF
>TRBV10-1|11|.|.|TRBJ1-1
TGCGCCAGCAGTCCCGGGTGGGAAGCTTTCTTT
CASSPGWEAFF
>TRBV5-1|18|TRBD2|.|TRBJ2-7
TGCGCCAGCAGCTTGGCCTCGAACCTAGCGGGAGTCCCCTACGAGCAGTACTTC
CASSLASNLAGVPYEQYF
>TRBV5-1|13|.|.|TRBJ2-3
TGCGCCAGCAGCTTCCTAGTTGAGGATACGCAGTATTTT
CASSFLVEDTQYF
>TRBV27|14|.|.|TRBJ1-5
TGTGCCAGCAGTTTAATAGGGGGTCATCAGCCCCAGCATTTT
CASSLIGGHQPQHF
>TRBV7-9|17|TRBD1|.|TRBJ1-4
TGTGCCAGCAGCTTAGCTCGGGGACAGGGTCGGAATGAAAAACTGTTTTTT
CASSLARGQGRNEKLFF
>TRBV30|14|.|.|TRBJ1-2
TGTGCCTGGAGTGGTGGAGGGGGACGGTATGGCTACACCTTC
CAWSGGGGRYGYTF
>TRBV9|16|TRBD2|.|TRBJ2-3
TGTGCCAGCAGCGCGGGGACTAGCCCTTTTACAGATACGCAGTATTTT
CASSAGTSPFTDTQYF
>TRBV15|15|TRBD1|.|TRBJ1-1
TGTGCCACCAGCAGAATCCGGGACAGGGTAACAGGGGCTTTCTTT
CATSRIRDRVTGAFF
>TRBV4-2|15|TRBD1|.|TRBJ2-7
TGTGCCAGCAGCCCACCCGGCCAGGGGGCTAACGAGCAGTACTTC
CASSPPGQGANEQYF
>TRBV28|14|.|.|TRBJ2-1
TGTGCCAGCAGTTTAGCGGACACCTACAATGAGCAGTTCTTC
CASSLADTYNEQFF